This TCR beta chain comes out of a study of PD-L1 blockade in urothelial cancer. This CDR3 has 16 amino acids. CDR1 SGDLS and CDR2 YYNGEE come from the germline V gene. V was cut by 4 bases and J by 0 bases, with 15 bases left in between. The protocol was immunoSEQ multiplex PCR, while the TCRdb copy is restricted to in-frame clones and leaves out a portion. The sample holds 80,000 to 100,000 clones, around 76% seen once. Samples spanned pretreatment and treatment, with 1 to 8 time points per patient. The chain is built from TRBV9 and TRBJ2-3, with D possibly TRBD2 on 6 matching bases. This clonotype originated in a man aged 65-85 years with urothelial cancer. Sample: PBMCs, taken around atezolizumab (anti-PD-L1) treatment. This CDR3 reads CASSPVLATSTDTQYF. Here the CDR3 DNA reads TGTGCCAGCAGCCCGGTTCTAGCGACTAGCACAGATACGCAGTATTTT.